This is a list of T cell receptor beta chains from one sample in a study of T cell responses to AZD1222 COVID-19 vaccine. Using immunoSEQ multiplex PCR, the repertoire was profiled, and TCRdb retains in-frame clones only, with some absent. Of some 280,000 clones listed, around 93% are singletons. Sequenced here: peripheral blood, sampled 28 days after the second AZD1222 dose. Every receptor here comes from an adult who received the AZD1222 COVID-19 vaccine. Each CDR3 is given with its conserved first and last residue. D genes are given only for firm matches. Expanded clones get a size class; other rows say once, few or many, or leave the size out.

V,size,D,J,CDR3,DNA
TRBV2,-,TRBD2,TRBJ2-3,CASTSLRVAGSTDTQYF,TGTGCCAGCACCTCACTGAGGGTAGCGGGGAGCACAGATACGCAGTATTTT
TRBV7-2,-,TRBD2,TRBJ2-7,CASSIRDYPQEQYF,TGTGCCAGCAGCATCCGGGACTACCCCCAAGAGCAGTACTTC
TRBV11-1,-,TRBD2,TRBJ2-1,CASSLALAGGAYNEQFF,TGTGCCAGCAGCTTAGCGCTAGCGGGGGGAGCTTACAATGAGCAGTTCTTC
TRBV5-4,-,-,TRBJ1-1,CASSLVGARASTEAFF,TGTGCCAGCAGCTTGGTGGGGGCGCGGGCTAGCACTGAAGCTTTCTTT
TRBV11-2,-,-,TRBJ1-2,CASSQLRLGGYTF,TGTGCCAGCAGCCAATTACGTCTAGGCGGCTACACCTTC
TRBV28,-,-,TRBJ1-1,CASSLGRDTEAFF,TGTGCCAGCAGTTTAGGCAGGGACACTGAAGCTTTCTTT
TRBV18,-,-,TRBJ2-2,CASSNPTATTGELFF,TGTGCCAGCTCAAATCCTACGGCGACGACCGGGGAGCTGTTTTTT
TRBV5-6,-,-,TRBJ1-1,CASSEGSRGTEAFF,TGTGCCAGCAGCGAGGGATCGAGGGGGACTGAAGCTTTCTTT
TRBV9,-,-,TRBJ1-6,CASSVVGNSPLHF,TGTGCCAGCAGCGTAGTGGGTAATTCACCCCTCCACTTT
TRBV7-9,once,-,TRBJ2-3,CASSLGQSRGDTQYF,TGTGCCAGCAGCTTAGGGCAGTCCCGAGGGGATACGCAGTATTTT
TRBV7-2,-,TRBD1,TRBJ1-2,CASSFPGTGFYGYTF,TGTGCCAGCAGCTTCCCCGGGACAGGGTTCTATGGCTACACCTTC
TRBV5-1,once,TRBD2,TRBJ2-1,CASSLGLAAYNEQFF,TGCGCCAGCAGCTTGGGGCTAGCGGCCTACAATGAGCAGTTCTTC
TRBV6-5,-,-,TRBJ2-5,CASSFGGIETQYF,TGTGCCAGCAGTTTCGGAGGGATAGAGACCCAGTACTTC
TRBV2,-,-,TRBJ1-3,CASSSLGGNTIYF,TGTGCCAGCAGTTCCCTCGGGGGAAACACCATATATTTT
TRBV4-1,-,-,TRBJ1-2,CASSQDWADGYTF,TGCGCCAGCAGCCAAGATTGGGCAGACGGCTACACCTTC
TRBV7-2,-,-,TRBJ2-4,CASSLDRDIQYF,TGTGCCAGCAGCTTAGATAGGGACATTCAGTACTTC
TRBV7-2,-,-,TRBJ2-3,CASSLGGATRTDTQYF,TGTGCCAGCAGCTTAGGCGGGGCGACCCGCACAGATACGCAGTATTTT
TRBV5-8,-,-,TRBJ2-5,CASSTRGVARETQYF,TGTGCCAGCAGCACGCGAGGGGTGGCGAGAGAGACCCAGTACTTC
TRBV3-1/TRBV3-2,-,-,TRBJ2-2,CASSLTGTRNTGELFF,TGTGCCAGCAGCCTTACCGGGACTCGGAACACCGGGGAGCTGTTTTTT
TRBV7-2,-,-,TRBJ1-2,CASSLVGRGYTF,TGTGCCAGCAGCTTAGTGGGACGGGGCTACACCTTC
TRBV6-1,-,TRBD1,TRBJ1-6,CASSEGQGRGPLHF,TGTGCCAGCAGTGAAGGACAGGGCAGGGGACCCCTCCACTTT
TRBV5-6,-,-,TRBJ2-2,CASSYGRATGELFF,TGTGCCAGCAGCTATGGAAGGGCCACCGGGGAGCTGTTTTTT
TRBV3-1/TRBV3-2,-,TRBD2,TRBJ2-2,CASSLLRGGGSIGELFF,TGTGCCAGCAGCCTACTCCGGGGGGGAGGGTCGATCGGGGAGCTGTTTTTT
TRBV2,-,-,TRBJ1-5,CASTYGENQPQHF,TGTGCCAGCACTTATGGAGAAAATCAGCCCCAGCATTTT
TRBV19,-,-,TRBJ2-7,CASSKAGPAYEQYF,TGTGCCAGTAGTAAGGCGGGACCCGCCTACGAGCAGTACTTC
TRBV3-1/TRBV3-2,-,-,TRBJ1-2,CASSPPGHGYTF,TGTGCCAGCAGCCCGCCGGGGCATGGCTACACCTTC
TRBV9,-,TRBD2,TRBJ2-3,CASSVEGGTRTSDPDTQYF,TGTGCCAGCAGCGTAGAGGGGGGGACGAGGACTAGCGACCCAGATACGCAGTATTTT
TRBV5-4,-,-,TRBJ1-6,CASSGTGTTNSPLHF,TGTGCCAGCAGCGGGACCGGGACAACCAATTCACCCCTCCACTTT
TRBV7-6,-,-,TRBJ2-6,CASSGGGGPRSGANVLTF,TGTGCCAGCAGCGGAGGGGGGGGTCCCCGCTCTGGGGCCAACGTCCTGACTTTC
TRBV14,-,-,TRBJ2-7,CASSQDHGAQQYF,TGTGCCAGCAGCCAAGATCATGGGGCCCAGCAGTACTTC
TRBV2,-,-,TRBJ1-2,CASRMETANYGYTF,TGTGCCAGCAGAATGGAGACAGCTAACTATGGCTACACCTTC
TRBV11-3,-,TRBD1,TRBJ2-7,CASSPTGGYEQYF,TGTGCCAGCAGCCCGACAGGGGGTTACGAGCAGTACTTC
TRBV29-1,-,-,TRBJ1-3,CSVAETVSGNTIYF,TGCAGCGTTGCGGAAACGGTCTCTGGAAACACCATATATTTT
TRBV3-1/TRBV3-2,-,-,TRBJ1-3,CASSQEQTSGNTIYF,TGTGCCAGCAGCCAAGAACAGACTTCTGGAAACACCATATATTTT
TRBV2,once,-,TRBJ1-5,CASSDSGRGNQPQHF,TGTGCCAGCAGTGATTCTGGCAGGGGTAATCAGCCCCAGCATTTT
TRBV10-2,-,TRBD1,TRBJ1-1,CASLPTSGTERNTEAFF,TGCGCCAGCTTACCTACCTCCGGGACAGAAAGGAACACTGAAGCTTTCTTT
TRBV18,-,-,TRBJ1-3,CASSQQQGDSGNTIYF,TGTGCCAGCTCACAGCAACAGGGAGACTCTGGAAACACCATATATTTT